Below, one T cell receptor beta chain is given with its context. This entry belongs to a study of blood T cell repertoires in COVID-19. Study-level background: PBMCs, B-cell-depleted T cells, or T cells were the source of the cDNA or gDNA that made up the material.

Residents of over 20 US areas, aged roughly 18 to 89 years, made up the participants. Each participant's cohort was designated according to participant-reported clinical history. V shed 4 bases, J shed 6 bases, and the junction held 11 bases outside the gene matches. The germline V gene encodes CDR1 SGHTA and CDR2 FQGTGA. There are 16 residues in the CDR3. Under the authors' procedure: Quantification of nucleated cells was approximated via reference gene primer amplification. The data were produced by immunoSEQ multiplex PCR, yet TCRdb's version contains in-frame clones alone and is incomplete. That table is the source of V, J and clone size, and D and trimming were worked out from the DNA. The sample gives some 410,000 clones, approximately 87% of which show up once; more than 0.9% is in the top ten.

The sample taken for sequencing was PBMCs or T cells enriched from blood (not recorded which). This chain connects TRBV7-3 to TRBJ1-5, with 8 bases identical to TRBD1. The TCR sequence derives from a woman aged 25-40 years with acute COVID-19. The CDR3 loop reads CASSSGLDRGGQPQHF. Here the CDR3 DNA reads TGTGCCAGCAGCTCGGGCCTAGACAGGGGCGGTCAGCCCCAGCATTTT.